A single sample gave rise to the 20 T cell receptor beta chains below, sequenced in a study of T cells in Graves' hyperthyroidism and ophthalmopathy (dated by TCRdb to between 2018 and 2020). Receptor amplification or capture employed multiplex PCR. Instrument on record: Illumina HiSeq 2000. The TCR beta CDR3 regions were amplified from RNA transcripts. The first round of RT-PCR for the TCR CDR3 was performed with the HTBI primer set and the Qiagen OneStep RT-PCR kit. TCRdb passed the public sequencing reads through fastp at Q25 and MiXCR, retaining productive beta sequences. Rows matching on CDR3 protein sequence are summarized as one entry with the most common DNA and genes. In this sample the table shows 650,000 to 700,000 distinct CDR3 sequences, 17% of which occur a single time. Roughly a sixth of the sample comes from the top ten. Specimen: blood. The source of these receptors is a man aged 45 to 65 with Graves' hyperthyroidism.

CDR3 in amino acids: CAWSVRPYEQYF. Here the CDR3 DNA reads TGTGCCTGGAGTGTTCGCCCCTACGAGCAGTACTTC. This chain connects TRBV30 to TRBJ2-7, with D unresolved. This CDR3 contains 12 residues. Trimming took off 0 bases at V and 2 bases at J, with 5 bases between the two ends. The germline gives CDR1 GTSNPN, CDR2 SVGIG (reference sequence). Based on the CDR3 plus reference TRBV30 and TRBJ2-7, the full variable domain is SQTIHQWPATLVQPVGSPLSLECTVEGTSNPNLYWYRQAAGRGLQLLFYSVGIGQISSEVPQNLSASRPQDRQFILSSKKLLLSDSGFYLCAWSVRPYEQYFGPGTRLTVT.

The chain couples TRBV20-1 to TRBJ1-6, with D possibly being TRBD1 (6 bases). CDR1 and CDR2 from the germline V gene are DFQATT and SNEGSKA (reference sequence). Trimming left V 2 bases short and J 9 bases short, with 11 bases between. CDR3 length equals 13 residues. Here the CDR3 DNA reads TGCAGTGCTAGAACGGACAGAACTTCACCCCTCCACTTT. It codes for CSARTDRTSPLHF.

This chain joins TRBV3-1 and TRBJ2-2, with 9 bases matching TRBD1. The junction had 5 bases not matched to a gene; V was cut back by 4 bases and J by 5 bases. Per the germline V gene, CDR1 is LGHDT and CDR2 is YNNKEL (reference sequence). This CDR3 spans 15 amino acids. CDR3 residues: CASSPRDRVTGELFF. Written as DNA, the CDR3 is TGTGCCAGCAGCCCAAGGGACAGGGTGACCGGGGAGCTGTTTTTT.

The V and J genes are TRBV4-1 and TRBJ2-3; D is unclear. Trimming left V 0 bases short and J 1 base short, with 8 bases between. Looked up from germline, CDR1 is MGHRA and CDR2 is YSYEKL. This CDR3 is 15 amino acids long. The CDR3 coding sequence is TGCGCCAGCAGCCAAGAACCGGGCCGCACAGATACGCAGTATTTT. Translated, it gives CASSQEPGRTDTQYF.

In this sample, this clonotype turned up a few times. The chain uses TRBV14 and TRBJ1-6, with D perhaps TRBD1 (6 bases). Trimming took off 2 bases at V and 10 bases at J, with 15 bases between the two ends. The germline V gene has CDR1 SGHDN and CDR2 FVKESK. The length of the CDR3 is 15 residues. This CDR3 is CASSQTDWGRSPLHF. The DNA for the CDR3 is TGTGCCAGCAGCCAAACAGACTGGGGGCGATCACCCCTCCACTTT. Full variable domain (remainder filled in from reference TRBV14 and TRBJ1-6): EAGVTQFPSHSVIEKGQTVTLRCDPISGHDNLYWYRRVMGKEIKFLLHFVKESKQDESGMPNNRFLAERTGGTYSTLKVQPAELEDSGVYFCASSQTDWGRSPLHFGNGTRLTVT.

About this clonotype: This may be a read error: a much more frequent sequence differs by one nucleotide. This sequence joins TRBV20-1 and TRBJ2-1; perhaps TRBD1 as D (6 bases). Germline CDR1 DFQATT, CDR2 SNEGSKA (reference sequence). The CDR3 consists of 11 residues. V lost 7 bases and J lost 12, with 16 bases in between. CDR3 coding DNA: TGCAGTGACCAGGACAGCCTGAGGCAGTTCTTC. Protein sequence: CSDQDSLRQFF.

V usage is TRBV11-2 and J usage is TRBJ2-7; perhaps TRBD1 as D (5 bases). Per the germline V gene, CDR1 is SGHAT and CDR2 is FQNNGV. This CDR3 has 15 residues. Trimming cost V 1 base and J 1 base, with 11 bases left between them. The CDR3 DNA is TGTGCCAGCAGCTTAGGCAGGGCGAAATCCTACGAGCAGTACTTC. It yields the protein CASSLGRAKSYEQYF.

This clonotype has more than one count but fewer than ten. The J gene is TRBJ2-4, the V gene TRBV3-1; D perhaps matches TRBD1 (5 bases). Germline values: CDR1 LGHDT, CDR2 YNNKEL (reference sequence). The V gene lost 1 base and the J gene lost 0 bases, with 10 bases spanning the gap. CDR3 size: 16 residues. The CDR3 bases are TGTGCCAGCAGCCAAGTGGCAGGGCTAGCCAAAAACATTCAGTACTTC. This translates into CASSQVAGLAKNIQYF.

Ten or more counts support this clonotype. The chain couples TRBV2 to TRBJ2-5, with 12 bases that match TRBD2. This CDR3 contains 14 residues. V gave up 7 bases and J gave up 5 bases; unmatched junction bases: 5. Germline lookup yields CDR1 SNHLY and CDR2 FYNNEI. This chain's CDR3 is CASILAGGVETQYF. In nucleotides, the CDR3 is TGTGCCAGCATCCTAGCGGGAGGGGTCGAGACCCAGTACTTC.

This clonotype was found many times. This chain joins TRBV2 and TRBJ1-5; D not resolved. CDR3 length: 15 amino acids. V dropped 1 base and J dropped 5 bases, with 12 bases sitting between them. CDR1 is SNHLY, CDR2 FYNNEI, per germline. The CDR3 spells CASSEESRGYQPQHF. The DNA for the CDR3 is TGTGCCAGCAGTGAAGAGTCCCGTGGGTATCAGCCCCAGCATTTT.

The chain has TRBV10-2 and TRBJ2-1; TRBD2 matches at 8 bases. This CDR3 is built from 14 residues. The trim removed 6 bases at V and 8 bases at J, leaving 9 bases unmatched. Per the germline V gene, CDR1 is WSHSY and CDR2 is SAAADI. The CDR3 here is CASRMKREPHEQFF. In DNA, the CDR3 is TGCGCCAGCAGGATGAAGCGGGAGCCCCATGAGCAGTTCTTC.

The rearrangement joins TRBV5-1 to TRBJ1-1; D uncertain. This CDR3 comprises 18 residues. Deletions cut 2 bases from V and 0 bases from J, with 20 bases between. Germline values: CDR1 SGHRS, CDR2 YFSETQ. CDR3 amino acids: CASSLGRATVIMNTEAFF. The CDR3 DNA follows: TGCGCCAGCAGCTTAGGACGGGCCACCGTGATTATGAACACTGAAGCTTTCTTT.

J is TRBJ2-1 and V is TRBV20-1, with unresolved D. This CDR3 is 16 amino acids long. Germline loops: CDR1 DFQATT, CDR2 SNEGSKA (reference sequence). The ends were cut back, 4 bases at V and 0 bases at J, with 16 bases in the middle. Written as DNA, the CDR3 is TGCAGTGCTAACGGAGTTGAGTCCACCTCCTACAATGAGCAGTTCTTC. Protein: CSANGVESTSYNEQFF.

Notes on this clonotype: One end of the junction is discordant with germline, which a read error may explain. The gene calls are TRBV3-1 and TRBJ1-1; 11 bases are a match to TRBD1. The germline gives CDR1 LGHDT, CDR2 YNNKEL (reference sequence). The CDR3 sequence is 15 residues long. CDR3: CASTQRDRGRTEAFF. CDR3 nucleotide sequence: TGTGCCAGCACCCAACGGGACAGGGGGAGAACTGAAGCTTTCTTT.

This clonotype was counted ten times or more. The chain has TRBV5-1 and TRBJ2-1; D may be TRBD2 (5 bases). Trimming removed 1 base from V and 6 bases from J, with 20 bases in between. Germline V lookup: CDR1 SGHRS, CDR2 YFSETQ. The CDR3 has 17 amino acids. The CDR3 protein is CASSLTAGYPGSNEQFF. The CDR3 DNA is TGCGCCAGCAGCTTGACGGCGGGCTACCCGGGGTCCAATGAGCAGTTCTTC.

The rearrangement joins TRBV4-1 to TRBJ1-3, with TRBD1 matching 7 bases. Trimming cost V 6 bases and J 0 bases; bases outside gene matches: 14. CDR3 length: 18 amino acids. Germline V gene sequence: CDR1 MGHRA, CDR2 YSYEKL. CDR3 nucleotide sequence: TGCGCCAGCAGTTACAGAATGGCAGGGGACAGCTCTGGAAACACCATATATTTT. Its translation is CASSYRMAGDSSGNTIYF.

The CDR3 spells CASSRDRARRETQYF. In DNA, the CDR3 is TGTGCCAGCAGTCGGGACAGGGCCAGACGAGAGACCCAGTACTTC. The genes are TRBV12-3 or TRBV12-4 and TRBJ2-5; 9 bases align to TRBD1. The CDR3 runs 15 residues. V lost 5 bases and J lost 4; bases outside the gene matches: 8.

The genes are TRBV20-1 and TRBJ2-2; TRBD2 agrees at 8 bases. CDR3 length: 18 amino acids. The J segment lost 2 bases and the V segment lost 6 bases, leaving 17 bases of the junction unmatched. CDR1 and CDR2 from the germline V gene are DFQATT and SNEGSKA (reference sequence). The CDR3 coding sequence is TGCAGTGCGCCGCCCTGGGCGGGAGGAACAATTAACACCGGGGAGCTGTTTTTT. It yields the protein CSAPPWAGGTINTGELFF.

This rearrangement joins TRBV10-3 to TRBJ1-4, with D uncertain. The V end lost 5 bases, the J end lost 1 base, and 20 bases lay between the germline ends. CDR3 length equals 18 residues. In germline, CDR1 is ENHRY, CDR2 SYGVKD. CDR3 sequence: CAISKDSDKEGTNEKLFF. In nucleotides, the CDR3 is TGTGCCATCAGTAAGGACTCGGATAAGGAGGGAACTAATGAAAAACTGTTTTTT.

The gene calls are TRBV20-1 and TRBJ2-1; 11 nucleotides line up with TRBD2. Germline loops: CDR1 DFQATT, CDR2 SNEGSKA (reference sequence). This CDR3 region has 15 residues. The V gene end was trimmed by 1 base and the J gene end by 8 bases; junction bases not matched to a gene: 7. In nucleotides, the CDR3 is TGCAGTGCTAGAGGGGGACTAGCGGATTACGATGAGCAGTTCTTC. It encodes CSARGGLADYDEQFF.